The 23 T cell receptor beta chains below come from one sample, sequenced in a study of siplizumab effects on memory and regulatory T cells. The repertoire was sequenced with immunoSEQ multiplex PCR; TCRdb's copy has only in-frame clones and lacks some. The sample carries about 56,000 clones, around 98% recorded once. Sequencing input: naive CD8+ T cells sorted from blood. These receptors originate from a human donor in good health.

The chain combines TRBV5-5 with TRBJ2-7; unclear D gene. Trimming took 2 bases from V and 0 from J, leaving 9 bases between them. The CDR3 contains 14 residues. Germline V CDR1 and CDR2: SGHKS, YYEKEE (reference sequence). This chain's CDR3 is CASSFTAYSYEQYF. The CDR3 DNA reads TGTGCCAGCAGCTTCACAGCGTACTCCTACGAGCAGTACTTC.

This chain joins TRBV30 and TRBJ2-3; D is possibly TRBD1 or TRBD2 (5 bases each). The CDR3 covers 13 residues. Looked up from germline, CDR1 is GTSNPN and CDR2 is SVGIG (reference sequence). V was pared by 4 bases and J by 1 base, with 9 bases between. This CDR3 reads CAWTGARTDTQYF. CDR3 nucleotide sequence: TGTGCCTGGACCGGGGCCCGCACAGATACGCAGTATTTT.

This sequence joins TRBV19 and TRBJ2-2; D perhaps matches TRBD1 (5 bases). CDR1 is LNHDA and CDR2 is SQIVND in the germline V gene (reference sequence). V lost 11 bases and J 4 bases, leaving 14 bases between the germline ends. CDR3 length: 13 amino acids. The DNA of the CDR3 is TGTGCCGTGGGGCGCCCGGCCACCGGGGAGCTGTTTTTT. Protein: CAVGRPATGELFF.

J is TRBJ2-1 and V is TRBV19; 7 positions agree with TRBD2. With 7 bases clipped from V and 7 bases from J, the junction kept 10 bases outside the gene matches. Germline values: CDR1 LNHDA, CDR2 SQIVND (reference sequence). This CDR3 is built from 14 residues. CDR3 residues: CASMERDGRNEQFF. Here the CDR3 DNA reads TGTGCCAGTATGGAGCGGGATGGCCGAAATGAGCAGTTCTTC.

J is TRBJ2-5 and V is TRBV10-2; the D is unclear. Germline CDR1 reads WSHSY; CDR2 reads SAAADI. The CDR3 is 13 residues long. V gave up 1 base and J gave up 3 bases, with 6 bases separating them. The chain's CDR3 is CASSEWQEETQYF. The CDR3 DNA reads TGCGCCAGCAGTGAGTGGCAGGAAGAGACCCAGTACTTC.

The rearrangement links TRBV7-8 to TRBJ2-2; 15 bases align to TRBD2. This CDR3 is built from 18 residues. V shed 5 bases and J 3 bases; nucleotides not matched to a gene: 7. Germline V lookup: CDR1 SGHVS, CDR2 FQNEAQ. The CDR3 protein is CASSLPGLAGGDTGELFF. The CDR3 bases are TGTGCCAGCAGCCTTCCGGGACTAGCGGGAGGTGACACCGGGGAGCTGTTTTTT.

This chain connects TRBV28 to TRBJ2-7; D is perhaps TRBD2 (5 bases). This CDR3 region has 14 residues. The V and J ends lost 4 bases and 3 bases respectively, with 13 bases between them. The germline V gene encodes CDR1 MDHEN and CDR2 SYDVKM. The CDR3 region is CASSSPSQRYEQYF. CDR3 DNA sequence: TGTGCCAGCAGTTCCCCTAGCCAACGCTACGAGCAGTACTTC. The whole variable domain, remainder taken from reference TRBV28 and TRBJ2-7, is DVKVTQSSRYLVKRTGEKVFLECVQDMDHENMFWYRQDPGLGLRLIYFSYDVKMKEKGDIPEGYSVSREKKERFSLILESASTNQTSMYLCASSSPSQRYEQYFGPGTRLTVT.

V usage is TRBV7-9 and J usage is TRBJ2-1; tentative D call: TRBD2 (8 bases). The CDR3 sequence is 13 residues long. Per the germline V gene, CDR1 is SEHNR and CDR2 is FQNEAQ (reference sequence). The V and J ends lost 5 bases and 14 bases respectively, with 19 bases between them. The CDR3: CASSPGQRGNKFF. In DNA, the CDR3 is TGTGCCAGCAGCCCGGGACAGCGGGGGAACAAGTTCTTC.

This rearrangement joins TRBV5-4 to TRBJ2-7; no firm D call. The ends were cut back, 0 bases at V and 2 bases at J, with 6 bases in the middle. The CDR3 runs 13 residues. CDR1 and CDR2 from the germline V gene are SGHNT and YYREEE (reference sequence). As DNA, the CDR3 is TGTGCCAGCAGCTTGGCTAGGGCCTACGAGCAGTACTTC. Amino acids: CASSLARAYEQYF.

The gene calls are TRBV11-3 and TRBJ2-1, with D uncertain. Germline values: CDR1 SGHNT, CDR2 YENEEA. The CDR3 spans 17 residues. Trimming took 1 base from V and 0 from J, leaving 13 bases between them. The DNA of the CDR3 is TGTGCCAGCAGCTTAGCGGCTACCAAGTCCTCCTACAATGAGCAGTTCTTC. The encoded protein is CASSLAATKSSYNEQFF.

The chain combines TRBV7-6 with TRBJ2-1, with TRBD2 matching 9 bases. Germline CDR1 reads SGHVS; CDR2 reads FNYEAQ. CDR3 size: 16 residues. The V and J ends lost 5 bases and 2 bases, in that order; junction bases with no gene match: 7. As DNA, the CDR3 is TGTGCCAGCAGCCCCGCGACTAGCGGTACCTACAATGAGCAGTTCTTC. This sequence encodes CASSPATSGTYNEQFF.

V and J are TRBV27 and TRBJ2-7; 8 bases line up with TRBD1. The CDR3 covers 14 residues. J lost 5 bases, V lost 0 bases, and 3 bases had no gene match. Per the germline V gene, CDR1 is MNHEY and CDR2 is SMNVEV (reference sequence). CDR3 bases: TGTGCCAGCAGTTTATCTCCGACAGGGGACGAGCAGTACTTC. Its translation: CASSLSPTGDEQYF.

This sequence joins TRBV27 and TRBJ1-2; the match to TRBD1 covers 8 bases. The CDR3 runs to 14 residues. The V gene's germline CDR1 is MNHEY and CDR2 SMNVEV (reference sequence). V was clipped by 0 bases and J by 8 bases; unmatched bases: 5. The CDR3 sequence is CASSLSPDRDGYTF. The DNA for the CDR3 is TGTGCCAGCAGTTTATCCCCGGACAGGGACGGCTACACCTTC.

The rearrangement links TRBV9 to TRBJ2-5, with D unclear. The CDR3 is 13 amino acids. Trimming took 1 base from V and 4 from J, leaving 8 bases between them. CDR1 is SGDLS and CDR2 is YYNGEE in the germline V gene. DNA of the CDR3: TGTGCCAGCAGCGTATATCTCGGAGAGACCCAGTACTTC. Translating it yields CASSVYLGETQYF.

This chain uses TRBV19 with TRBJ2-2, with D uncertain. Between the trimmed V and J ends, which lost 1 base and 7 bases, there was a span of 13 bases. The CDR3 runs 15 residues. Germline CDR1 and CDR2: LNHDA and SQIVND (reference sequence). CDR3 DNA sequence: TGTGCCAGTAGTATAGTACAGTTTGCTGGCGGGGAGCTGTTTTTT. Protein sequence: CASSIVQFAGGELFF.

This rearrangement joins TRBV7-9 to TRBJ1-2, with D uncertain. The V end lost 5 bases, the J end lost 6 bases, and 13 bases lay between the germline ends. There are 13 residues in the CDR3. Germline lookup yields CDR1 SEHNR and CDR2 FQNEAQ (reference sequence). The CDR3 DNA sequence: TGTGCCAGCAGCCCCGGAGGAACTCATGGCTACACCTTC. It yields the protein CASSPGGTHGYTF.

The chain couples TRBV19 to TRBJ2-1, with 12 bases fitting TRBD2. The CDR3 runs to 14 residues. V shed 9 bases and J 8 bases; nucleotides not matched to a gene: 8. CDR1 and CDR2 (germline): LNHDA, SQIVND (reference sequence). The CDR3 here is CASQGLAGFDEQFF. CDR3 nucleotides: TGTGCCAGCCAAGGACTAGCGGGATTTGATGAGCAGTTCTTC.

This chain joins TRBV7-2 and TRBJ2-7; 7 bases line up with TRBD1. This CDR3 is built from 13 residues. The V gene's germline CDR1 is SGHTA and CDR2 FQGNSA. Trimming cost V 6 bases and J 13 bases; bases outside gene matches: 15. This CDR3 is CASRPGTAIISYF. In DNA form, the CDR3 reads TGTGCCAGCAGACCCGGGACAGCCATTATAAGTTACTTC.

The rearrangement joins TRBV5-6 to TRBJ2-1; D is ambiguous. The CDR3 is 12 residues long. Germline loops: CDR1 SGHDT, CDR2 YYEEEE. Trimming left V 0 bases short and J 7 bases short, with 5 bases between. The DNA for the CDR3 is TGTGCCAGCAGCTTGGGACTGAATGAGCAGTTCTTC. It translates to CASSLGLNEQFF.

This CDR3 reads CASSLGGAGELFF. In DNA, the CDR3 is TGTGCCAGCAGCTTGGGAGGGGCCGGGGAGCTGTTTTTT. The J gene is TRBJ2-2, the V gene TRBV5-6; the D gene could be TRBD1 or TRBD2 (5 bases each). V was pared by 0 bases and J by 6 bases, with 6 bases between. The CDR3 has 13 residues. Germline assignment: CDR1 SGHDT and CDR2 YYEEEE.

V is TRBV29-1 and J is TRBJ1-2; 7 nucleotides match TRBD1. The CDR3 loop spans 13 amino acids. The trim removed 2 bases at V and 3 bases at J, leaving 3 bases unmatched. Germline V gives CDR1 SQVTM, CDR2 ANQGSEA. The CDR3 spells CSVEKGADYGYTF. The DNA of the CDR3 is TGCAGCGTTGAAAAGGGGGCGGACTATGGCTACACCTTC.

This chain joins TRBV25-1 and TRBJ1-1; D gene uncertain. The CDR3 length is 13 residues. Trimming removed 4 bases at V and 1 base at J, with 7 bases between. Germline CDR1 MGHDK, CDR2 SYGVNS. The CDR3 region is CASSAGQNTEAFF. CDR3 nucleotides: TGTGCCAGCAGTGCAGGTCAGAACACTGAAGCTTTCTTT.

The V gene is TRBV4-1, the J gene TRBJ2-7; perhaps TRBD1 as D (8 bases). CDR1 and CDR2 (germline): MGHRA, YSYEKL. V was shortened by 5 bases and J by 2 bases, with 19 bases between the two germline ends. CDR3 size: 16 residues. The CDR3 DNA reads as TGCGCCAGCAGCTATGACAGGGGTCTAGCGGCCTACGAGCAGTACTTC. This sequence encodes CASSYDRGLAAYEQYF.